The present entry profiles one T cell receptor (beta chain) with its context. What this receptor recognizes is not known. Nothing much larger sits one base from this clone, and base qualities are not available. This entry belongs to a study of blood T cell repertoires in COVID-19 (dated by TCRdb to about 2020). Turning to the overall study: Samples from collaborators originated in the United States, Italy and Spain and spanned both the acute and convalescent phases of COVID-19. Sample metadata almost always included a de-identified subject ID, COVID-19 status, age in years and sex. Deeply sampled blood TCRbeta repertoires from subjects exposed to, actively infected with, or recovered from COVID-19 were included in the dataset. Samples were obtained from the ongoing ImmuneRACE study (first 160 participants) and from 1,254 subjects provided by 6 global collaborators. The material from the prospective study consisted of cDNA or gDNA derived from T cells, B-cell-depleted T cells, or PBMCs. A freely available public database, intended as a resource for researchers studying the immune response to SARS-CoV-2, is where the repertoires were released. Where HLA class I and class II types were available, the types were taken from metadata supplied by the sample provider, not from assay-based typing. Broader findings and caveats from the paper: Clinical and demographic metadata were provided uncurated, with the amount varying by source and participant.

TCRbeta CDR3 regions were amplified from genomic DNA by means of the immunoSEQ Assay, a bias-controlled multiplex PCR. From the authors' description of their analysis: The number of nucleated cells in each sample was estimated by amplification of reference gene primers within the assay. Sequence reads were collapsed and filtered to measure the absolute abundance of every unique TCRbeta CDR3 rearrangement. Productive Simpson clonality was computed per sample as the square root of Simpson's diversity index over productive rearrangements. TCRdb provides this immuneACCESS table in a form limited to in-frame rearrangements. Some clones are lacking; in checked studies, under half of them reflect an unresolved V gene, and why the rest are absent is not known. V and J calls and clone size are given by that table; D and trimming were obtained from the DNA. Across this sample there are fewer than 450,000 clones, with about 93% seen only once. The leading ten clones occupy roughly 3.3% of the sample.

Samples from volunteer blood donors who had recovered from COVID-19 were contributed by a second Seattle source. The collaborating institutions used their own protocols to collect whole blood in K2EDTA tubes. For TCRbeta analysis, collaborators shipped samples as frozen whole blood, isolated PBMCs, or DNA extracted from either of those sample types. V is cut back by 4 bases and J by 4 bases, with 7 bases in the junction unmatched. The germline V gene specifies LGHNA as CDR1 and YSLEER as CDR2. The CDR3 starts with the cysteine, ends with the phenylalanine, and has 16 residues. Only the CDR3 DNA stays, 48 bases, in frame from base 1.

The TCR comes from a woman aged 18-35 years who had recovered from COVID-19. The sequence is built from TRBV4-3 and TRBJ2-1; 10 middle bases align to TRBD2. The sequenced material came from peripheral blood. The DNA is as follows: TGCGCCAGCAGCCTTTTAGCGGGAGGCCTATACAATGAGCAGTTCTTC. It encodes CASSLLAGGLYNEQFF.